The TCR beta chain under discussion was sequenced for a study of Graves' ophthalmopathy and Graves' hyperthyroidism. Other autoimmune diseases, uncontrolled infections, pregnancy or lactation ruled patients out of participation. Sampling approximately 10 ml of fresh peripheral blood provided the PBMCs. This clonotype was seen more than once but under ten times. The junction does not match germline at one end; this may be a read error. The authors amplified TCR beta CDR3 regions from RNA transcripts. An opening RT-PCR round employed HTBI primers and preceded a second-round multiplex PCR. A single record per CDR3 protein comes from TCRdb applying MiXCR to the multiplex PCR reads. This repertoire shows 660,000 or so distinct CDR3 sequences, roughly 41% found once; its top ten account for over 2.5%. This CDR3 comprises 15 residues. CDR1 is SGHTA, CDR2 FQGNSA, per germline.

The clonotype comes from an adult man with Graves' ophthalmopathy. The chain recombines TRBV7-2 with TRBJ2-2; 9 nucleotides match TRBD2. The sample comprised peripheral blood. The CDR3 is CASSQGLARTGELFF. Here the CDR3 DNA reads TGCGCCAGCAGCCAAGGACTAGCGCGAACCGGGGAGCTGTTTTTT.